The rows below give T cell receptor beta chains drawn from one sample of a study of blood T cell repertoires in COVID-19. Assay used: immunoSEQ multiplex PCR; TCRdb lists only in-frame clones, some missing. Of roughly 110,000 clones listed, 75% to 90% are singletons. The source material was peripheral blood. Receptors were obtained from a woman in her sixties or seventies with COVID-19, enrolled during active disease. Each CDR3 is given with its conserved first and last residue. Each record gives: D gene, clone size, V gene, J gene, CDR3 length, CDR3 DNA, CDR3 protein. D genes are given only for firm matches. Not every row has a clone size; where given, it reads once, few, many or a size class.

.,.,TRBV7-2,TRBJ2-7,15,TGTGCCAGCAGCTTAGGGACTACAGATTACTACGAGCAGTACTTC,CASSLGTTDYYEQYF
.,once,TRBV6-5,TRBJ1-4,13,TGTGCCAGGTTAGGGGCAACTAATGAAAAACTGTTTTTT,CARLGATNEKLFF
TRBD1,.,TRBV20-1,TRBJ1-1,14,TGCAGTGCTAGTCGACAGGGGACGAGGACTGAAGCTTTCTTT,CSASRQGTRTEAFF
.,.,TRBV19,TRBJ1-5,16,TGTGCCACTACCGGGACATCCACTCTCAGCAATCAGCCCCAGCATTTT,CATTGTSTLSNQPQHF
.,.,TRBV7-8,TRBJ1-2,16,TGTGCCAGCAGCTTAGATGGGTTCACAACCAGCGGTGGCTACACCTTC,CASSLDGFTTSGGYTF
.,.,TRBV4-2,TRBJ2-7,16,TGTGCCAGCAGCCAAGGAGGAGTTGGCGGTACCTACGAGCAGTACTTC,CASSQGGVGGTYEQYF
TRBD1,.,TRBV19,TRBJ1-1,15,TGTGCCAGTAGTTTAACCAGGGGGCACGGGACTGAAGCTTTCTTT,CASSLTRGHGTEAFF
.,.,TRBV5-4,TRBJ1-2,13,TGTGCCAGCAGTTTCAACAGGGTAGGAGGCTACACCTTC,CASSFNRVGGYTF
.,.,TRBV18,TRBJ1-2,15,TGTGCCAGCTCACCCTTGACAGGAGCTAACTATGGCTACACCTTC,CASSPLTGANYGYTF
.,.,TRBV11-2,TRBJ1-1,12,TGTGCCAGCTCCTACGGAGGTGCCGAAGCTTTCTTT,CASSYGGAEAFF